The clone carrying this TCR beta chain was observed a single time. Patients of the Seattle cohort, enrolled during active infection, were followed longitudinally. The data were taken from a study of blood T cell repertoires in COVID-19. Study as a whole: The United States, Italy and Spain supplied acute and convalescent COVID-19 samples. Sources were T cells, B-cell-depleted T cells, or PBMCs; the material itself was cDNA or gDNA.

V was shortened by 3 bases and J by 6 bases, with 11 bases between the two germline ends. This CDR3 contains 13 residues. Germline CDR1 is KGHSH and CDR2 is LQKENI. Authors' processing steps: Cell counts per sample came from amplifying reference gene primers. The method was immunoSEQ multiplex PCR; TCRdb's version includes in-frame clones alone and lacks a portion of them. The D gene and trimming were derived from the DNA, and the V and J assignments and clone size from that table. The repertoire has about 38,000 clones, less than 80% of them found once; the top ten carry roughly a tenth. This clonotype was obtained from a man in his sixties or seventies with COVID-19, enrolled during active disease. This rearrangement joins TRBV18 to TRBJ1-1, with D perhaps matching TRBD1 (5 bases). The specimen was peripheral blood. The CDR3 DNA follows: TGTGCCAGCTCACCTCCCGGGGGACCTGAAGCTTTCTTT. It is translated as CASSPPGGPEAFF.